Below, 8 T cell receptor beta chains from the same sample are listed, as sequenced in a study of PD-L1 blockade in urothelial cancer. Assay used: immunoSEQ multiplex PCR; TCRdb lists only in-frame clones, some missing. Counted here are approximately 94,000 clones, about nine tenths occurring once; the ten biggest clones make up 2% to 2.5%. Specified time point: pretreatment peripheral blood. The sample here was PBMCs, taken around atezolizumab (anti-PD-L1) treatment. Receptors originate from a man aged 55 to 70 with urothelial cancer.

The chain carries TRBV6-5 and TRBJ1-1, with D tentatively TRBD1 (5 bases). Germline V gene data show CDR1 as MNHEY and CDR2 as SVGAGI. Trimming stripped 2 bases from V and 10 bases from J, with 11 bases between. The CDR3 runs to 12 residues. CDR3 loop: CASSYPGGVAFF. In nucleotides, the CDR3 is TGTGCCAGCAGTTACCCCGGAGGGGTAGCTTTCTTT.

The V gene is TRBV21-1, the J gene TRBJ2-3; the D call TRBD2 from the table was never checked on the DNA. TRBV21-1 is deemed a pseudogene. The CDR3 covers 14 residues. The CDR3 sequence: CASIPKQSTDTQYF. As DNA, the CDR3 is TGTGCCAGCATTCCTAAGCAAAGCACAGATACGCAGTATTTT.

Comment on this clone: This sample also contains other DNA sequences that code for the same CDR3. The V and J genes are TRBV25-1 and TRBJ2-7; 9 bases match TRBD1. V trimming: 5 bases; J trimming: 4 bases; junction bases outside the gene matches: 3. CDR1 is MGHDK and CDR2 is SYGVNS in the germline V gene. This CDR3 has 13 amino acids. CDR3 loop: CASSLQGAYEQYF. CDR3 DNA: TGTGCCAGCAGTCTACAGGGGGCGTACGAGCAGTACTTC.

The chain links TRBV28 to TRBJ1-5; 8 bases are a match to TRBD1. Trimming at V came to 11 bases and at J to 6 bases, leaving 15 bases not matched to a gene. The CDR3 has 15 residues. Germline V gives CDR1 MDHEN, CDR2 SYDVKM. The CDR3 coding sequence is TGTGCCGGAGGTTGGGGGCAGGGGGCCGCTCAGCCCCAGCATTTT. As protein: CAGGWGQGAAQPQHF.

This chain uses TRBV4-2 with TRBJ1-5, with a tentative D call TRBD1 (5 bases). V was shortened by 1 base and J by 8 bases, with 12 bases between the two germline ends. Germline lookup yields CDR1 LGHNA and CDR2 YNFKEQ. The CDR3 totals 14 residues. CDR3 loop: CASSQAGFGEPQHF. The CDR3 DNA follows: TGTGCCAGCAGCCAAGCAGGGTTTGGGGAGCCCCAGCATTTT.

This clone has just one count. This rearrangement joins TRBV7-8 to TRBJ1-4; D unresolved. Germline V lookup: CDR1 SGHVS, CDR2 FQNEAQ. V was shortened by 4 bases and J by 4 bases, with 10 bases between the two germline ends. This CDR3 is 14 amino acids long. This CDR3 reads CASSSGSFNEKLFF. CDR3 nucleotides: TGTGCCAGCAGCTCCGGGTCCTTTAATGAAAAACTGTTTTTT.

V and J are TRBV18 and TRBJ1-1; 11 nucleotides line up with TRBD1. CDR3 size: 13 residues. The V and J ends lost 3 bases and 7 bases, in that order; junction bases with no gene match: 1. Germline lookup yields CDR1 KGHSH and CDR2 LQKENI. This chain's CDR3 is CASSPGTGGEAFF. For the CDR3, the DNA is TGTGCCAGCTCACCGGGGACAGGGGGTGAAGCTTTCTTT.

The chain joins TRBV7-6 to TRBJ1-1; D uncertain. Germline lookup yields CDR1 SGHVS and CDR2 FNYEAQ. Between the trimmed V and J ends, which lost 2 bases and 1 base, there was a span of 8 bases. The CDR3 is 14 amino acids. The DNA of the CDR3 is TGTGCCAGCAGCTTAAGTTCCGGGAACACTGAAGCTTTCTTT. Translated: CASSLSSGNTEAFF.